This TCR beta chain was captured by sequencing in a study of cytomegalovirus exposure and HLA in healthy donors. About the study: In an earlier analysis, 95 million to 140 million unique TCR beta sequences were found from approximately 190 million T cells. Findings and limits, study-wide: It was shown in a later analysis that HLA-associated TCR beta chains were more clonally expanded than other, equally common chains.

Germline V gene sequence: CDR1 SGHRS, CDR2 YFSETQ. Losses at the gene ends were 3 bases for V and 2 bases for J; bases not matched to a gene: 4. This CDR3 is 15 amino acids long. The PCR used 60 Vbeta and 13 Jbeta primers. Per the authors' pipeline: An analysis performed later counted about 80 million unique TCR beta chains (roughly 11 million of them shared). The table came from immunoSEQ multiplex PCR; TCRdb's copy has only in-frame clones and leaves some out. The D gene and trimming were derived from the DNA, and the V and J assignments and clone size from that table. The sample consists of more than 110,000 clones, approximately 70% of them appearing once. With respect to this clone: What it recognizes is unknown.

The TCR originated in a woman in her 30s in good health and CMV-seronegative. The genes are TRBV5-1 and TRBJ1-3; 8 positions match TRBD1. The sequenced sample consisted of PBMCs. The CDR3 DNA reads TGCGCCAGCAGCTCGACGGACAGGGCTGGAAACACCATATATTTT. Protein: CASSSTDRAGNTIYF.